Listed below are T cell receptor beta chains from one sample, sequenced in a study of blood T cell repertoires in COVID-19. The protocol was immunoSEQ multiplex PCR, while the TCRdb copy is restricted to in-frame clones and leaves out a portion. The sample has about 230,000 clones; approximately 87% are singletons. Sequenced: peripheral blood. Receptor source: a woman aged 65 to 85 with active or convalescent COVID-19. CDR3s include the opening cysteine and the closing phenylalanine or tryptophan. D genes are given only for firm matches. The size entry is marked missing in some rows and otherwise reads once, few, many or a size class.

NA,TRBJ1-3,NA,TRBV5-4,TGTGCCAGCAGCTTGGGGCCATCCTCATCTGGAAACACCATATATTTT,CASSLGPSSSGNTIYF
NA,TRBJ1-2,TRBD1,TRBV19,TGTGCCAGTAGTATTCGGGACAGGGGGCAGGACTATGGCTACACCTTC,CASSIRDRGQDYGYTF
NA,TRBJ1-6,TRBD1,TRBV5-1,TGCGCCAGCAGCCCCGGACAGGGAAGCAGGAATTCACCCCTCCACTTT,CASSPGQGSRNSPLHF
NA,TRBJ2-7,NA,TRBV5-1,TGCGCCAGCAGCCCCGGGGCGGGAAGCTACTACGAGCAGTACTTC,CASSPGAGSYYEQYF
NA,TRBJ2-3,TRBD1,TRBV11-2,TGTGCCAGCAGCTTAGATTGGAGGACAGGGCCAGATACGCAGTATTTT,CASSLDWRTGPDTQYF
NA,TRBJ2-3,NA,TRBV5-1,TGCGCCAGCAGCTTGTCCCAAGATACGCAGTATTTT,CASSLSQDTQYF
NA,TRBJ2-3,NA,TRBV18,TGTGCCAGCTCAGTACGGGACTCTAGCACAGATACGCAGTATTTT,CASSVRDSSTDTQYF
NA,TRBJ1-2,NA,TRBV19,TGTGCCAGTAGTATTGGGTTACAGGGAACTGATGGCTACACCTTC,CASSIGLQGTDGYTF
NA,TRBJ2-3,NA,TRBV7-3,TGTGCCAGCAGCTTAACCCGGGGAGATACGCAGTATTTT,CASSLTRGDTQYF
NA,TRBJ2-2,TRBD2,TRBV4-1,TGCGCCAGCAGCCACCCAGCGGGAGCTACCGGGGAGCTGTTTTTT,CASSHPAGATGELFF
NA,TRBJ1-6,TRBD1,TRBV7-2,TGTGCCAGCAGCGTACAGGGGAGTCCCCTCCACTTT,CASSVQGSPLHF
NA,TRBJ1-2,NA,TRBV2,TGTGCCAGCAGTGAACAGGGCGGCAACTATGGCTACACCTTC,CASSEQGGNYGYTF
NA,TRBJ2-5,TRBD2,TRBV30,TGTGCCTGGAGTACATCTAGCGGGACCCAGTACTTC,CAWSTSSGTQYF
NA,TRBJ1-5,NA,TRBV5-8,TGTGCCAGCAGCTTGGGGGAGGGGAAGGGATTGCGGAATCAGCCCCAGCATTTT,CASSLGEGKGLRNQPQHF
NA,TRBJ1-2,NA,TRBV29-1,TGCAGCGCCCGCCGGGGGACCCTATATGGCTACACCTTC,CSARRGTLYGYTF
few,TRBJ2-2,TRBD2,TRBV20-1,TGCAGTGCTAGTTATGCGAGCGGGGGGGCTCACGGGGAGCTGTTTTTT,CSASYASGGAHGELFF
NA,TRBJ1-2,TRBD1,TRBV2,TGTGCCAGCAATTCGGACAGGGGGCCGAGTGGCTACACCTTC,CASNSDRGPSGYTF
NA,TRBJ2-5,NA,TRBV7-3,TGTGCCAGCAGCGTAGGACACGGAGGGGAGACCCAGTACTTC,CASSVGHGGETQYF
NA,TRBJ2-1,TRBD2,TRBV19,TGTGCCAGTAGTATAGGAGGTAGCGGGGGGTTCAATGAGCAGTTCTTC,CASSIGGSGGFNEQFF
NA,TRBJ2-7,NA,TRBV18,TGTGCCAGCCGAGTGGAGGGTGGCGAGCAGTACTTC,CASRVEGGEQYF
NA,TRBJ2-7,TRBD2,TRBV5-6,TGTGCCAGCAGCCTTCTTGGGACTAGCCCCTACGAGCAGTACTTC,CASSLLGTSPYEQYF
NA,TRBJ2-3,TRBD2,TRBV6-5,TGTGCCAGCAGTAGCGGGGGGAGCACAGATACGCAGTATTTT,CASSSGGSTDTQYF
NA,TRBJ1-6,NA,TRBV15,TGTGCCACCAGCAGAGGGGGGACAATCGGATCACCCCTCCACTTT,CATSRGGTIGSPLHF
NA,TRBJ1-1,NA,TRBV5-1,TGCGCCAGCAGCCCGGGAACGGAGCTCAACACTGAAGCTTTCTTT,CASSPGTELNTEAFF
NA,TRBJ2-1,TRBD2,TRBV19,TGTGCCAGTAGCCTCAGCGGGGTCTCCTACAATGAGCAGTTCTTC,CASSLSGVSYNEQFF
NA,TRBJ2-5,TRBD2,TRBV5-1,TGCGCCAGCAGGCCCGGCGGGGGGGCAGAGACCCAGTACTTC,CASRPGGGAETQYF
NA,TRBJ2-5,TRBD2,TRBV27,TGTGCCAGCAGGGAGGTAACTAGCGGGTACCAAGAGACCCAGTACTTC,CASREVTSGYQETQYF
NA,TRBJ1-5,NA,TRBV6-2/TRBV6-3,TGTGCCAGCAGTTACTCGACTGTTCCGGGGGACGATCAGCCCCAGCATTTT,CASSYSTVPGDDQPQHF
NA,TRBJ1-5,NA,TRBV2,TGTGCCAGCCTCCCTGCGGGGGGCCGGCAGCCCCAGCATTTT,CASLPAGGRQPQHF